This TCR beta chain derives from a study of molecular identifiers for immune sequencing clone quantification. Trimming took 7 bases from V and 5 from J, leaving 18 bases between them. Per the germline V gene, CDR1 is SGHNT and CDR2 is YYREEE (reference sequence). The CDR3 has 14 amino acids. This clonotype was recorded many times. Its antigen is unidentified. Overall study findings and caveats: With a barcode shared among identical TCR molecules, highly expanded clone sizes could be underestimated.

Sorting selected naive CD8 T cells with a CD8+CD4-CCR7+CD45RA+ phenotype. TCRdb recomputed calls from the PCR reads with MiXCR, one row per CDR3 protein. This sample carries under 600,000 distinct CDR3 sequences, about a fifth of them seen once, and the ten largest clones take approximately 0.84%. The rearrangement joins TRBV5-4 to TRBJ2-5; tentative D call: TRBD1 (6 bases). Source material: naive CD8+ T cells from blood, with Jurkat cell RNA spiked in. The subset here: FACS-sorted CD8+CD4-CCR7+CD45RA+ naive T cells. This TCR came from a human donor in good health. Some libraries in this study had Jurkat cell RNA spiked in. The CDR3 DNA sequence: TGTGCCAGCCGACCCGTAGGGGGTGGCGAGACCCAGTACTTC. Its translation: CASRPVGGGETQYF.